This T cell receptor beta chain was captured in a study of blood T cell repertoires in COVID-19. Overall study: The United States, Italy and Spain were the sources of the acute and convalescent COVID-19 samples.

The assay was immunoSEQ multiplex PCR, and TCRdb's table has in-frame clones only and misses some. The table includes fewer than 300,000 clones, about 80% detected once. V gave up 4 bases and J gave up 1 base, with 7 bases separating them. The CDR3 runs to 13 residues. CDR1 is MRHNA, CDR2 SNTAGT, per germline. Seattle patient enrollment occurred during active infection, with longitudinal follow-up thereafter. The gene calls are TRBV6-4 and TRBJ1-1, with D unclear. What was sequenced was peripheral blood. The sequence derives from a person aged 65-85 years with COVID-19, enrolled during active disease. CDR3 DNA: TGTGCCAGCAGTGTGGGAGAGAACACTGAAGCTTTCTTT. It specifies CASSVGENTEAFF.